Listed below are T cell receptor beta chains from one sample, sequenced in a study of T cells in Graves' hyperthyroidism and ophthalmopathy. TCRdb analysed the multiplex PCR reads with MiXCR anew, one entry per CDR3 protein. The sample includes 650,000 to 850,000 distinct CDR3 sequences, 15% to 20% of them seen just once. The sequenced sample consisted of blood. These receptors were taken from a woman aged 50 to 60 with Graves' hyperthyroidism that later progressed to Graves' ophthalmopathy. Each CDR3 is given with its conserved first and last residue. The D gene is left open where the match is weak. Rows may omit the clone size; those that give it use once, few, many or a size class.

j_gene,v_gene,d_gene,abundance,CDR3nt,CDR3aa
TRBJ1-2,TRBV20-1,-,few,TGCAGTGCTAGAGGACAGGTTTCTGGCTACACCTTC,CSARGQVSGYTF
TRBJ1-6,TRBV7-9,TRBD1,few,TGTGCCAGCAGCTTAAGACAGGGTTATAATTCACCCCTCCACTTT,CASSLRQGYNSPLHF
TRBJ1-1,TRBV18,-,many,TGTGCCAGCTCACCGCTCGCGGGCGAACAGGGAAGTAGGACTGAAGCTTTCTTT,CASSPLAGEQGSRTEAFF
TRBJ1-1,TRBV19,-,many,TGTGCCAGTAGGAGAGACAGGCCGGGGAGACACACTGAAGCTTTCTTT,CASRRDRPGRHTEAFF
TRBJ2-1,TRBV7-2,-,many,TGTGCCAGCAGCTTAGATGTAGCGGCATCCTACAATGAGCAGTTCTTC,CASSLDVAASYNEQFF
TRBJ2-5,TRBV20-1,-,many,TGCAGTGCTAGAGAGGAAGAGACCCAGTACTTC,CSAREEETQYF
TRBJ1-1,TRBV15,-,-,TGTGCCACCAGCAGAGATTTGAACGGGCCGAGGACTGAAGCTTTCTTT,CATSRDLNGPRTEAFF
TRBJ2-7,TRBV20-1,TRBD2,-,TGCAGTGCTAGAGTAGTAGCGGGGGGTCCGCTCGAGCAGTACTTC,CSARVVAGGPLEQYF
TRBJ1-1,TRBV6-1,-,-,TGTGCCAGCAAGACCACCCAAAACACTGAAGCTTTCTTT,CASKTTQNTEAFF
TRBJ1-1,TRBV5-1,-,few,TGCGCCAGCAGCTTGGCGCAGGGTAGACCTGAAGCTTTCTTT,CASSLAQGRPEAFF
TRBJ1-2,TRBV18,-,many,TGTGCCAGCGTCCGGGCAGGGTTGAACTATGGCTACACCTTC,CASVRAGLNYGYTF
TRBJ1-2,TRBV7-2,-,few,TGTGCCAGCAGCTCCGGGGCCTGGGGCTACACCTTC,CASSSGAWGYTF
TRBJ1-5,TRBV5-1,TRBD1,many,TGCGCCAGCAGCTTGGAGTGGGACAGGGTCCAATTTCTCAATCAGCCCCAGCATTTT,CASSLEWDRVQFLNQPQHF
TRBJ2-3,TRBV20-1,-,many,TGCAGTGCCGACCCCAGGCTCAGCACAGATACGCAGTATTTT,CSADPRLSTDTQYF
TRBJ2-2,TRBV3-1,-,few,TGTGCCAGCAGCCAAGCGTCGGGTGGATCGACCGGGGAGCTGTTTTTT,CASSQASGGSTGELFF
TRBJ1-6,TRBV27,-,-,TGTGCCAGTAATGGGGGTAATTCACCCCTCCACTTT,CASNGGNSPLHF
TRBJ2-3,TRBV7-9,TRBD2,few,TGTGCCAGCAGCTCGCGACTAGCTGAGGGGACAGATACGCAGTATTTT,CASSSRLAEGTDTQYF
TRBJ1-6,TRBV5-1,-,-,TGCGCCAGCAGCTTTCGGGGGGATAATTCACCCCTCCACTTT,CASSFRGDNSPLHF
TRBJ1-3,TRBV4-2,-,-,TGTGCCAGCAGCCCGTCGACAGCCTCTGGAAACACCATATATTTT,CASSPSTASGNTIYF
TRBJ1-5,TRBV7-2,-,many,TGTGCCAGCAGCCCCTCTGGTGGCGTAAGCAATCAGCCCCAGCATTTT,CASSPSGGVSNQPQHF
TRBJ2-3,TRBV18,-,many,TGTGCCAGCTCACCACAGGACGGGGCGGTGGATACGCAGTATTTT,CASSPQDGAVDTQYF
TRBJ2-2,TRBV9,TRBD1,-,TGTGCCAGCAGCGCGACAGGGTATGCCACCGGGGAGCTGTTTTTT,CASSATGYATGELFF
TRBJ2-7,TRBV7-6,-,few,TGTGCCAGCAGCCCTCACATAACCTCCTACGAGCAGTACTTC,CASSPHITSYEQYF
TRBJ2-3,TRBV20-1,TRBD1,-,TGCAGTGCTAGACTAGAAAAGGGACAGTCATTTGATACGCAGTATTTT,CSARLEKGQSFDTQYF
TRBJ1-1,TRBV7-9,-,many,TGTGCCAGCAGCTTAATTCAGGGCCGAGACCTGGGAGCTTTCTTT,CASSLIQGRDLGAFF
TRBJ1-4,TRBV18,-,few,TGTGCCAGCAGTGAATTTCGGGGGGGCCCTAATGAAAAACTGTTTTTT,CASSEFRGGPNEKLFF
TRBJ2-2,TRBV4-1,-,few,TGCGCCAGCAGCCAAGCGGGGGCCACGAACACCGGGGAGCTGTTTTTT,CASSQAGATNTGELFF
TRBJ1-2,TRBV7-8,-,many,TGTGCCAGCAGCCGGACACAGGGAAAGAACGGTGGCTACACCTTC,CASSRTQGKNGGYTF
TRBJ2-7,TRBV28,-,many,TGTGCCAGCAGATCTTACCTGGGTTTCCACGAGCAGTACTTC,CASRSYLGFHEQYF
TRBJ1-2,TRBV15,-,-,TGTGCCACCAGCAGAGGTACTGGGGGGGACTATGGCTACACCTTC,CATSRGTGGDYGYTF
TRBJ1-1,TRBV29-1,TRBD1,-,TGCAGCGTTGGAACGACCGGGACAGGGAGTGGCACTGAAGCTTTCTTT,CSVGTTGTGSGTEAFF
TRBJ1-2,TRBV3-1,-,many,TGTGCCAGCAGCCAAGAACGCCAGCCACTAGGCTATGGCTACACCTTC,CASSQERQPLGYGYTF
TRBJ1-5,TRBV6-1,-,few,TGTGCCAGCAGTTCCGCAGGGGATGGTCAGCCCCAGCATTTT,CASSSAGDGQPQHF
TRBJ2-3,TRBV5-4,TRBD2,-,TGTGCCAGCAGCAACCCTAGCGGTTTCACAGATACGCAGTATTTT,CASSNPSGFTDTQYF
TRBJ1-4,TRBV12-3/TRBV12-4,-,many,TGTGCCAGCAGTCTACAGGCTTCAGGGATTGAAAAACTGTTTTTT,CASSLQASGIEKLFF
TRBJ1-1,TRBV9,-,many,TGTGCCAGCAGCGTAGTTGGGGGATTGGGCACTGAAGCTTTCTTT,CASSVVGGLGTEAFF
TRBJ2-1,TRBV5-1,TRBD1,many,TGCGCCAGCAGCCCGGGACAGGAATACAATGAGCAGTTCTTC,CASSPGQEYNEQFF
TRBJ2-7,TRBV20-1,TRBD2,-,TGCAGTGCTGACGGGGTAGCGGGGGGGGGGGGGGGGGGGGGGGCCTACGAGCAGTACTTC,CSADGVAGGGGGGGAYEQYF
TRBJ1-2,TRBV12-3/TRBV12-4,-,-,TGTGCCAGCAGTTTTAACGGCCCTAGGGGCTATGGCTACACCTTC,CASSFNGPRGYGYTF
TRBJ2-1,TRBV5-1,TRBD2,few,TGCGCCAGCAGCTGGACTAGCGGAACCTACAATGAGCAGTTCTTC,CASSWTSGTYNEQFF
TRBJ1-1,TRBV20-1,-,-,TGCAGTGCTAAGGAATTCTCCGGGAAAGGCACTGAAGCTTTCTTT,CSAKEFSGKGTEAFF
TRBJ1-2,TRBV12-3/TRBV12-4,TRBD1,many,TGTGCCAGCAGTTTAGACGGGACAGTCTATGGCTACACCTTC,CASSLDGTVYGYTF
TRBJ1-3,TRBV5-1,-,few,TGCGCCAGCAGCTTGGACCAGTTTGGAAACACCATATATTTT,CASSLDQFGNTIYF
TRBJ2-1,TRBV2,TRBD2,-,TGTGCCAGCAGCGCGCCAGGACTAGCGGGAGCTCTCAATGAGCAGTTCTTC,CASSAPGLAGALNEQFF
TRBJ2-7,TRBV10-2,TRBD1,many,TGCGCCAGCTCGCATCCGAGACAGGGGACCTACGAGCAGTACTTC,CASSHPRQGTYEQYF
TRBJ2-5,TRBV6-1,TRBD2,few,TGTGCCAGCCTCGCGGGGGGGTATGAGACCCAGTACTTC,CASLAGGYETQYF
TRBJ2-7,TRBV3-1,-,many,TGTGCCAGCAGCCAAGATACACAGGGAGCCTACGAGCAGTACTTC,CASSQDTQGAYEQYF
TRBJ1-1,TRBV12-3/TRBV12-4,TRBD1,many,TGTGCCAGCAGTCTACAGGGGTCTTCCACTGAAGCTTTCTTT,CASSLQGSSTEAFF
TRBJ1-1,TRBV27,-,many,TGTGCCAGCAGGCCTTTTGCCAGGGACCGGAACACTGAAGCTTTCTTT,CASRPFARDRNTEAFF
TRBJ1-1,TRBV20-1,-,-,TGCAGTGCTAGCCGTCAGGGGATAGGTGAAGCTTTCTTT,CSASRQGIGEAFF
TRBJ2-3,TRBV5-1,TRBD1,few,TGCGCCAGCAGCTTGTTTACAGGGGACACAGATACGCAGTATTTT,CASSLFTGDTDTQYF
TRBJ2-5,TRBV6-1,-,-,TGTGCCAGCACCCGGGGATACCAAGAGACCCAGTACTTC,CASTRGYQETQYF
TRBJ1-1,TRBV6-2/TRBV6-3,-,many,TGTGCCAGCGCCCCTCCGAACACTGAAGCTTTCTTT,CASAPPNTEAFF